This is a list of T cell receptor beta chains from one sample in a study of OX40 agonist ivuxolimab in advanced cancers. This table comes from immunoSEQ multiplex PCR, and its TCRdb copy is limited to in-frame clones, with some not included. Among some 72,000 clones listed, over 80% were seen once. The material sequenced was CD4+ or CD8+ T cells sorted from blood, taken in a trial of the OX40 agonist ivuxolimab. The receptors derive from an adult with an advanced solid tumor such as melanoma, head and neck, liver or kidney cancer. Each CDR3 is given with its conserved first and last residue. Each record gives: J gene, clone size, D gene, V gene, CDR3 length, CDR3 DNA, CDR3 protein. The D gene is left open where the match is weak. Clone size is shown for a subset of rows, as once, few, many or a class of expanded clone.

>TRBJ1-1|few|.|TRBV27|11
TGTGCCAGCAGGTTGGACAGAGAAGCTTTCTTT
CASRLDREAFF
>TRBJ2-7|.|.|TRBV11-2|16
TGTGCCAGCAGCTTAGGAGTATCTGACAGCCACTACGAGCAGTACTTC
CASSLGVSDSHYEQYF
>TRBJ2-6|.|.|TRBV9|16
TGTGCCAGCAGCACCCTCGACAGCTCTGGGGCCAACGTCCTGACTTTC
CASSTLDSSGANVLTF
>TRBJ1-5|.|.|TRBV7-8|16
TGTGCCAGCAGCCCCGGACGTCTCCCTCGTGAGCAGCCCCAGCATTTT
CASSPGRLPREQPQHF
>TRBJ1-1|.|.|TRBV4-3|14
TGCGCCAGCAGCCAAGCCCTAGGCTACACTGAAGCTTTCTTT
CASSQALGYTEAFF
>TRBJ1-2|.|.|TRBV21-1|16
TGTGCCAGCAGCCCCTTTCGGGACAGGGTCGGCTATGGCTACACCTTC
CASSPFRDRVGYGYTF
>TRBJ2-3|.|.|TRBV7-3|14
TGTGCCAGCAGCTTAGACAGAAGCACAGATACGCAGTATTTT
CASSLDRSTDTQYF
>TRBJ2-5|few|TRBD1|TRBV13|18
TGTGCCAGCAGCTTAATGGACAGGTGGGGAGTAGGCCGAGAGACCCAGTACTTC
CASSLMDRWGVGRETQYF
>TRBJ1-3|.|.|TRBV11-1|15
TGTGCCAGCAGCTTAGCCGGAGCCTCTGGAAACACCATATATTTT
CASSLAGASGNTIYF
>TRBJ1-5|.|.|TRBV30|15
TGTGCCTGGAGTGTGGGGGTGTTTAGCAATCAGCCCCAGCATTTT
CAWSVGVFSNQPQHF
>TRBJ1-3|.|TRBD1|TRBV18|15
TGTGCCAGCGGGACAGGAGATCTCTCTGGAAACACCATATATTTT
CASGTGDLSGNTIYF
>TRBJ2-1|once|TRBD2|TRBV7-8|18
TGTGCCAGCAGCTGGAGTACCGGGACTAGCGGCACCTACAATGAGCAGTTCTTC
CASSWSTGTSGTYNEQFF
>TRBJ1-4|once|.|TRBV9|15
TGTGCCAGCAGCGTAGCTGGCTCCCGAGGCGGAAAACTGTTTTTT
CASSVAGSRGGKLFF
>TRBJ2-7|.|.|TRBV27|14
TGTGCCAGCAGTTCGAGGGCAGGGACCTACGAGCAGTACTTC
CASSSRAGTYEQYF
>TRBJ2-5|.|.|TRBV15|15
TGTGCCACCAGCAGAGATAGGGGGAGGGGAGAGACCCAGTACTTC
CATSRDRGRGETQYF
>TRBJ2-7|.|.|TRBV7-2|13
TGTGCCAGCAGCTTAGCCAACAGTTACGAGCAGTACTTC
CASSLANSYEQYF
>TRBJ2-5|.|.|TRBV5-1|14
TGCGCCAGCAGCCAACTACAGCCCGGTCAGACCCAGTACTTC
CASSQLQPGQTQYF
>TRBJ2-6|.|.|TRBV5-4|16
TGTGCCAGCAGCTCTGCTATGTTGCACGGGGCCAACGTCCTGACTTTC
CASSSAMLHGANVLTF
>TRBJ2-3|.|TRBD2|TRBV7-3|15
TGTGCCAGCAGCTTATCCGGGAGGGCGACAGATACGCAGTATTTT
CASSLSGRATDTQYF
>TRBJ2-7|.|TRBD2|TRBV6-5|13
TGTGCCAGCAGTTCTAGCGGCTCCTACGAGCAGTACTTC
CASSSSGSYEQYF